The T cell receptor (beta chain) under discussion was sequenced for a study of cytomegalovirus exposure and HLA in healthy donors. Points on this clone: Its matching antigen is unknown.

Study-level findings and limits: Later findings reportedly placed an Asian-associated ancestry cluster below the approximately 670-donor mean for N-insertions.

Primers: 60 Vbeta forward and 13 Jbeta reverse. Sequencing was performed with immunoSEQ multiplex PCR; in TCRdb, only in-frame clones are kept and a portion is missing. The repertoire shows about 140,000 clones; the top ten hold approximately 2%. Germline V lookup: CDR1 SGDLS, CDR2 YYNGEE. V dropped 3 bases and J dropped 1; count of bases not matched to a gene: 11. This CDR3 is built from 18 residues. The clonotype was recovered from a woman aged 18-30 years in good health and CMV-seronegative. J is TRBJ2-2 and V is TRBV9; 8 bases line up with TRBD1. Sequenced sample: PBMCs. The CDR3 spells CASSEPTGERLNTGELFF. CDR3 in DNA: TGTGCCAGCAGCGAACCGACAGGGGAAAGACTGAACACCGGGGAGCTGTTTTTT. Together with reference TRBV9 and TRBJ2-2, the CDR3 gives the full variable domain: DSGVTQTPKHLITATGQRVTLRCSPRSGDLSVYWYQQSLDQGLQFLIQYYNGEERAKGNILERFSAQQFPDLHSELNLSSLELGDSALYFCASSEPTGERLNTGELFFGEGSRLTVL.